The present entry profiles one T cell receptor beta chain with its context. Its antigen is unknown. Base qualities are missing; no much larger clone stands one base away. The entry originates in a study of CD8+CD57+ T cells in acquired aplastic anemia (dated by TCRdb to between 2018 and 2020). As for the study more broadly: Extracted DNA from sorted CD4+ and CD8+ cells averaged approximately 3 ug, ranging from roughly 0.17 to 27.4 ug. CD8+CD57+ expansion was defined as a frequency above the mean frequency observed in healthy subjects.

Genomic DNA served as template for TCR beta VDJ combination and CDR3 sequence profiling. An Illumina HiSeq 2000 was the platform used for TCR repertoire sequencing. Concerning the study's data processing: Repertoire assessment relied on Simpson's diversity index, CDR3 size and DJ length profiles, and TRBV/TRBJ rearrangement plots. The most abundant DNA sequence in the deep sequencing data was defined as the immunodominant clone. CDR3 amino acid sequences were checked for sharing across subjects and were also compared against the VDJdb database and published repertoires. The raw public data were reprocessed by TCRdb itself: fastp quality trimming at Q25, MiXCR clonotype calling, in-frame beta chains only. Each entry is one CDR3 protein sequence, shown with its most common DNA and genes. TCRdb, not the original authors, processed these V and J calls. The sample records 400,000 to 600,000 distinct CDR3 sequences, 25% to 40% of which are singletons. Of the sample, around 0.82% is held by the ten largest clones.

The patients picked for sequencing were ones in whom flow cytometry had shown an expansion of CD8+CD57+ cells. All patients had severe acquired aplastic anemia diagnosed by International Study of Aplastic Anemia and Agranulocytosis and Camitta criteria. At the time blood was sampled, none of the patients had received any therapy. The study deep-sequenced TCR repertoires of sorted CD4+ and CD8+ blood T cells from severe aplastic anemia patients and healthy subjects. Patients were enrolled in the USA under clinicaltrials.gov protocols 00001620, 01623167, 00001397, 00071045, 00081523 and 00961064. Ficoll-Paque density gradient centrifugation was used to isolate peripheral blood mononuclear cells. CD4+ and CD8+ T cells were sorted by FACS or magnetic beads before DNA extraction. Findings and caveats that apply to the study as a whole: Although twenty-nine CD8+ CDR3 sequences were shared by patients and controls, these sequences appeared highly expressed in patients and within the immunodominant clones of patients. Between patients and healthy controls, no significant difference in CD8+ Simpson's diversity was found (P=0.060).

Sequenced: sorted CD4+, CD8+, or CD8+CD57+ T cells (not recorded which) from PBMCs. The source is a human donor with aplastic anemia.

The CDR3: CASSNPWDRRSYEQYF. Here is the DNA: TGTGCCAGCAGCAATCCATGGGACAGGAGGTCCTACGAGCAGTACTTC. The rearrangement combines TRBV11-3 with TRBJ2-7, and 8 junction bases match TRBD1. In the germline V gene, CDR1 corresponds to SGHNT and CDR2 to YENEEA. The CDR3 measures 16 amino acids from cysteine to phenylalanine. The only DNA kept is the CDR3, 48 bases in frame from the first base. V lost 5 bases and J lost 1 base, and the count of bases not matched to a germline gene is 10.